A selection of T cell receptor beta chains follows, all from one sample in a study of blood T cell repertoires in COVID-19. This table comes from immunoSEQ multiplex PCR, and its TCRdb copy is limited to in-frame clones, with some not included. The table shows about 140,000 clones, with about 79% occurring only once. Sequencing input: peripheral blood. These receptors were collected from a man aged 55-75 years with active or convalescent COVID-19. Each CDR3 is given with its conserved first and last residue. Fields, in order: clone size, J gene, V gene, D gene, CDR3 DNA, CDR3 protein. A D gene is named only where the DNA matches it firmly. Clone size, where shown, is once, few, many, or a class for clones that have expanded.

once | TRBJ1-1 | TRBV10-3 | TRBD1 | TGTGCCATCAGGACAGGGTTGACTGAAGCTTTCTTT | CAIRTGLTEAFF
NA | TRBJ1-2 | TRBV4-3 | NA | TGCGCCAGCAGCCAAGGATCTTATACGACGGAGTTCTATGGCTACACCTTC | CASSQGSYTTEFYGYTF
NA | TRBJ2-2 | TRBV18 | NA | TGTGCCAGCTCACCCCCGGGGGTGAACACCGGGGAGCTGTTTTTT | CASSPPGVNTGELFF
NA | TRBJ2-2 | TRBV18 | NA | TGTGCCAGCTCACCGGGGGGGCGAGGCGTCAACACCGGGGAGCTGTTTTTT | CASSPGGRGVNTGELFF
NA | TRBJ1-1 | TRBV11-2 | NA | TGTGCCAGCAGCCCCCGGGGGGGGGCTGAAGCTTTCTTT | CASSPRGGAEAFF
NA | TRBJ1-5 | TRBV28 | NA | TGTGCCAGCAGTGGTTCGGGACTCCAGCATTTT | CASSGSGLQHF
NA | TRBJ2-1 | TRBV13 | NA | TGTGCCAGCAGCCCTCGTTCTAGGAGCTCCTACAATGAGCAGTTCTTC | CASSPRSRSSYNEQFF
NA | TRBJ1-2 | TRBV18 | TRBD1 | TGTGCCAGCTCACCACGGGACAGGGAGTTTAAAGGCTACACCTTC | CASSPRDREFKGYTF
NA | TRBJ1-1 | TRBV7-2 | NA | TGTGCCAGCAGCTTAGGGGCCGGAGAAGCTTTCTTT | CASSLGAGEAFF
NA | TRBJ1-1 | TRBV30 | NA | TGTGCCTGGAGTCTACTGAGCGGCACTGAAGCTTTCTTT | CAWSLLSGTEAFF
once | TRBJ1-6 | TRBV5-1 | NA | TGCGCCAGCAGCTTGGGAGGGGAGGAAAGAAATTCACCCCTCCACTTT | CASSLGGEERNSPLHF
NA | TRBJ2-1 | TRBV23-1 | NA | TGCGCCAGCAAAGACAACAAACCTCACTCCTACAATGAGCAGTTCTTC | CASKDNKPHSYNEQFF
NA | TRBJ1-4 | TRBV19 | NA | TGTGCCAGCTCGAGGGGAGGAAGAGAAAAACTGTTTTTT | CASSRGGREKLFF
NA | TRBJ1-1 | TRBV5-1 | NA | TGCGCCAGCAGCGGCGGTATCCCGGCGGACACTGAAGCTTTCTTT | CASSGGIPADTEAFF
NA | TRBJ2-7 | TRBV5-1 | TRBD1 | TGCGCCAGCAGCTTGGTGGGACAGACCTACGAGCAGTACTTC | CASSLVGQTYEQYF
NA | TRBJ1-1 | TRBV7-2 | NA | TGTGCCAGCAGCTCACCGGGACTGCGGGCTTTCTTT | CASSSPGLRAFF
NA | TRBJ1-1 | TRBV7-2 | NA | TGTGCCAGCAGCTTAGAGGTCGGGGAAGCTTTCTTT | CASSLEVGEAFF
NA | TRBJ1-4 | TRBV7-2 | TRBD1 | TGTGCCAGCAGCTTGGAGGGGGCCTCTAATGAAAAACTGTTTTTT | CASSLEGASNEKLFF
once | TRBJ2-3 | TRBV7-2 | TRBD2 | TGTGCCACGACTAGCGGGAGGTTAGGGCCTTATTTT | CATTSGRLGPYF
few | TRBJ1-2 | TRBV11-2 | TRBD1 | TGTGCCAGCAGCGTTGACAGGGGGCGCGATGGCTACACCTTC | CASSVDRGRDGYTF
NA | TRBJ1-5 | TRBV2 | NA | TGTGCCACGGCCGGAGGGGCGGATAGCAATCAGCCCCAGCATTTT | CATAGGADSNQPQHF
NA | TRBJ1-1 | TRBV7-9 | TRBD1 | TGTGCCAGCAGCCAGGGACAGTACACTGAAGCTTTCTTT | CASSQGQYTEAFF
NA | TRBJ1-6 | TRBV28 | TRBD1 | TGTGCCAGCAGTTCTTACAGGGGGCGCAATTCACCCCTCCACTTT | CASSSYRGRNSPLHF